This T cell receptor (beta chain) was identified in a study of control samples from healthy donors and cancer patients. Libraries were prepared by immunoSEQ multiplex PCR; TCRdb keeps only in-frame clonotypes and omits some of them. The sample holds 150,000 to 200,000 clones; about 93% are singletons and the top ten take 0.68%. The CDR3 spans 15 residues. Trimming took 4 bases from V and 4 from J; bases not matched to a gene: 7. CDR1 is SGHRS, CDR2 YFSETQ, per germline. This sequence originates from a woman in her 30s in good health. Sequencing input: blood. This chain links TRBV5-1 with TRBJ2-7; 11 nucleotides align to TRBD1. CDR3 protein: CASSTSGQGAYEQYF. The CDR3 region has the DNA TGCGCCAGCAGCACTAGTGGACAGGGGGCGTACGAGCAGTACTTC.